The TCR beta chain under discussion was sequenced for a study of monozygotic twins with inflammatory bowel disease. Someone took an approximately 2.6 ml blood sample from each of the donors. Added by template switching were UMIs that each held a 6-nucleotide sample barcode. No DNA is given; TCRdb re-called the 5' RACE reads and lists each CDR3 protein once. This sample lists just over 300,000 distinct CDR3 sequences; its ten largest clones have 5.6%. Sequencing was done on a sample of blood. The TCR was taken from a human donor with ulcerative colitis or Crohn's disease, or a healthy co-twin of an affected twin (not recorded which).

The CDR3 loop is CSGGVDRPYEQYF. V usage is TRBV29-1 and J usage is TRBJ2-7; the D call from TCRdb, TRBD1, cannot be confirmed without DNA. Germline CDR1 is SQVTM and CDR2 is ANQGSEA. CDR3 length equals 13 residues.